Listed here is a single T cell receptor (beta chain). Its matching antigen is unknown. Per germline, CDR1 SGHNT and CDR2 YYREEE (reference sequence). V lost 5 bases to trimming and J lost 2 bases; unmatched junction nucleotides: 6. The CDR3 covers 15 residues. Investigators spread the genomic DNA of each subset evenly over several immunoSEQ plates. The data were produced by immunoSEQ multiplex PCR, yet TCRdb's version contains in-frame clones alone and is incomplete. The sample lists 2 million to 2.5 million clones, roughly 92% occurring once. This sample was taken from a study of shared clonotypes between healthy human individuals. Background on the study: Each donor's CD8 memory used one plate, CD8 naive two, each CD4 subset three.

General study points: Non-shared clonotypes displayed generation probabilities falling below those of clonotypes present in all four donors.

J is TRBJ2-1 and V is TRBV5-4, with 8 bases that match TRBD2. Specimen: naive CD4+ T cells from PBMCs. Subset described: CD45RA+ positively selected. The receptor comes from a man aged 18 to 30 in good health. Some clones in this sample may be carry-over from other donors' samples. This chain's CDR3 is CASRLRAGAYNEQFF. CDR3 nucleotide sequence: TGTGCCAGCAGACTCCGAGCGGGGGCCTACAATGAGCAGTTCTTC.